Listed here are 18 T cell receptor beta chains from one sample, sequenced in a study of cytomegalovirus exposure and HLA in healthy donors. A multiplex PCR was run with 60 Vbeta primers and 13 Jbeta primers. Assay used: immunoSEQ multiplex PCR; TCRdb lists only in-frame clones, some missing. The data contain more than 150,000 clones, approximately 85% of them singletons. Sequenced: PBMCs. Source of these receptors: a girl aged 5-17 years in good health and CMV-seropositive.

This clone turned up a few times. The rearrangement uses TRBV4-1 and TRBJ2-3; D is uncertain. Germline V CDR1 and CDR2: MGHRA, YSYEKL. The CDR3 has 14 amino acids. The V gene lost 0 bases and the J gene lost 0 bases, with 4 bases spanning the gap. DNA of the CDR3: TGCGCCAGCAGCCAAGACCCTAGCACAGATACGCAGTATTTT. Amino acids: CASSQDPSTDTQYF.

The V call is TRBV4-3, the J call TRBJ2-7, with a possible D match to TRBD2 (5 bases). Per germline, CDR1 LGHNA and CDR2 YSLEER. This CDR3 region has 15 residues. V gave up 1 base and J gave up 2 bases, with 12 bases separating them. The CDR3 DNA is TGCGCCAGCAGCCAAGGACTCCGGGGTACCTACGAGCAGTACTTC. This codes for CASSQGLRGTYEQYF.

The genes are TRBV9 and TRBJ2-4; TRBD1 matches 12 bases. Germline V gives CDR1 SGDLS, CDR2 YYNGEE. CDR3 length: 17 residues. The J segment lost 5 bases and the V segment lost 4 bases, leaving 10 bases of the junction unmatched. This chain's CDR3 is CASSTGTGGQGENIQYF. The CDR3 DNA reads as TGTGCCAGCAGCACCGGGACAGGGGGCCAGGGGGAAAACATTCAGTACTTC.

The rearrangement links TRBV15 to TRBJ2-5; the D gene is possibly TRBD1 (6 bases). V was cut by 0 bases and J by 5 bases, with 16 bases left in between. Per germline, CDR1 LNHNV and CDR2 YYDKDF (reference sequence). The CDR3 runs to 16 residues. The CDR3 sequence: CATSRDVQGWGETQYF. The CDR3 DNA follows: TGTGCCACCAGCAGAGATGTTCAGGGGTGGGGGGAGACCCAGTACTTC.

The chain employs TRBV7-8 and TRBJ1-4, with a weak D call TRBD1 (5 bases). V was trimmed by 6 bases and J by 6 bases, leaving 20 bases between them. This CDR3 has 16 residues. Germline assignment: CDR1 SGHVS and CDR2 FQNEAQ. The CDR3 region is CASSHSGRGQDEKLFF. CDR3 sequence (DNA): TGTGCCAGCAGTCACTCGGGGCGGGGCCAGGATGAAAAACTGTTTTTT.

The chain links TRBV10-3 to TRBJ1-6; D perhaps matches TRBD1 (5 bases). The germline V gene has CDR1 ENHRY and CDR2 SYGVKD. The CDR3 covers 13 residues. V lost 10 bases and J 10 bases, leaving 17 bases between the germline ends. For the CDR3, the DNA is TGTGCCACCGTTTGGGGGGAAGGGTCACCCCTCCACTTT. Its protein is CATVWGEGSPLHF.

The rearrangement links TRBV29-1 to TRBJ2-7; TRBD1 matches 7 bases. The CDR3 runs to 13 residues. Germline V lookup: CDR1 SQVTM, CDR2 ANQGSEA. V shed 6 bases, J shed 3 bases, and the junction held 8 bases outside the gene matches. The CDR3 DNA reads as TGCAGCGTGACACAGGGGAACGACTACGAGCAGTACTTC. It translates to CSVTQGNDYEQYF.

V usage is TRBV20-1 and J usage is TRBJ1-4; unclear D gene. V dropped 0 bases and J dropped 7 bases, with 3 bases sitting between them. Germline V CDR1 and CDR2: DFQATT, SNEGSKA (reference sequence). The CDR3 has 11 residues. In DNA, the CDR3 is TGCAGTGCTAGAGATCGTGAAAAACTGTTTTTT. It yields the protein CSARDREKLFF.

This clone was counted once. A read error may explain this, as a much larger clone is one base away. The V call is TRBV7-9, the J call TRBJ2-7; no reliable D call. Trimming left V 1 base short and J 6 bases short, with 4 bases between. The V gene's germline CDR1 is SEHNR and CDR2 FQNEAQ (reference sequence). The CDR3 contains 11 residues. CDR3 sequence (DNA): TGTGCCAGCAGCTTAGGGGCCGAGCAGTACTTC. Protein product: CASSLGAEQYF.

The V call is TRBV7-2, the J call TRBJ2-3, with 9 bases fitting TRBD2. The V and J ends lost 1 base and 5 bases, in that order; junction bases with no gene match: 13. CDR1 is SGHTA and CDR2 is FQGNSA in the germline V gene. The CDR3 runs 18 residues. The CDR3 loop reads CASSLGWRGGEFGDTQYF. The CDR3 DNA sequence: TGTGCCAGCAGCTTAGGCTGGCGGGGGGGAGAGTTCGGAGATACGCAGTATTTT.

This clone has only a few counts. The chain has TRBV15 and TRBJ2-3; 7 nucleotides align to TRBD1. This CDR3 spans 15 amino acids. J was trimmed by 3 bases and V by 4 bases; bases with no gene match: 7. Germline V gene data show CDR1 as LNHNV and CDR2 as YYDKDF (reference sequence). CDR3 coding DNA: TGTGCCACCAGCAACATGACAGGGAGTACAGATACGCAGTATTTT. It encodes CATSNMTGSTDTQYF.

A single count supports this clone. The genes are TRBV4-3 and TRBJ1-1; 7 bases match TRBD1. The CDR3 length is 14 residues. V was pared by 4 bases and J by 0 bases, with 2 bases of the junction left unmatched. CDR1 and CDR2 (germline): LGHNA, YSLEER. The CDR3 bases are TGCGCCAGCAGCCTGACAGGGTTGAACACTGAAGCTTTCTTT. This codes for CASSLTGLNTEAFF.

The J gene is TRBJ2-7, the V gene TRBV5-6; D is perhaps TRBD1 (6 bases). Germline V gene sequence: CDR1 SGHDT, CDR2 YYEEEE. Deletions cut 0 bases from V and 5 bases from J, with 12 bases between. The CDR3 is made up of 14 amino acids. The chain's CDR3 is CASSLGQVRDEQYF. CDR3 coding DNA: TGTGCCAGCAGCTTGGGACAGGTTCGGGACGAGCAGTACTTC.

The chain is built from TRBV6-5 and TRBJ2-5, with 9 bases fitting TRBD1. The DNA end favors TRBJ2-7, so the J call may be wrong. Germline V gives CDR1 MNHEY, CDR2 SVGAGI. The CDR3 sequence is 14 residues long. The CDR3 is CASRTGQGPYEQYF. The CDR3 nucleotides are TGTGCCAGCAGGACTGGACAGGGGCCCTACGAGCAGTACTTC.

V usage is TRBV30 and J usage is TRBJ2-2; TRBD1 matches at 7 bases. The CDR3 runs to 13 residues. Trimming at V came to 5 bases and at J to 4 bases, leaving 4 bases not matched to a gene. Germline loops: CDR1 GTSNPN, CDR2 SVGIG (reference sequence). CDR3 coding DNA: TGTGCCTGGGACAGGGAAAGCACCGGGGAGCTGTTTTTT. Protein sequence: CAWDRESTGELFF.

The rearrangement uses TRBV11-2 and TRBJ2-1, with TRBD2 as a possible D gene (5 bases). From germline, CDR1 is SGHAT and CDR2 FQNNGV. This CDR3 comprises 17 residues. Trimming stripped 6 bases from V and 6 bases from J, with 24 bases between. The DNA of the CDR3 is TGTGCCAGCAGGTTGGAACGGTGGGGAGCCCGGGGCAATGAGCAGTTCTTC. It translates to CASRLERWGARGNEQFF. The whole variable domain, filled in from reference TRBV11-2 and TRBJ2-1, reads EAGVAQSPRYKIIEKRQSVAFWCNPISGHATLYWYQQILGQGPKLLIQFQNNGVVDDSQLPKDRFSAERLKGVDSTLKIQPAKLEDSAVYLCASRLERWGARGNEQFFGPGTRLTVL.

The V call is TRBV5-4, the J call TRBJ2-1; perhaps TRBD1 as D (6 bases). This CDR3 is built from 15 residues. V lost 4 bases, J lost 7 bases, and 18 bases lay in between. The germline V gene has CDR1 SGHNT and CDR2 YYREEE (reference sequence). The CDR3 sequence is CASSASQGTWNEQFF. For the CDR3, the DNA is TGTGCCAGCAGCGCTTCACAGGGAACGTGGAATGAGCAGTTCTTC.

J is TRBJ1-2 and V is TRBV7-2; 8 bases agree with TRBD1. Trimming took 5 bases from V and 3 from J; bases not matched to a gene: 8. The germline V gene has CDR1 SGHTA and CDR2 FQGNSA. This CDR3 comprises 15 residues. The CDR3 region is CASSPRTGYDYGYTF. CDR3 coding DNA: TGTGCCAGCAGCCCTCGGACAGGGTATGACTATGGCTACACCTTC.